Each of the 21 T cell receptor beta chains below was sequenced from the same sample in a study of spatial heterogeneity in lung cancer. In TCRdb, the 5' RACE reads were re-called with MiXCR into one record per CDR3 protein. Of about 100,000 distinct CDR3 sequences listed, around 4.3% are singletons. No antigen is known for these receptors. This sample's time point: sample taken at primary tumor resection. Study-level findings and limits: Mutation counts in tumors were tracked by counts of expanded intratumoral alpha and beta TCRs.

The sample in question was lung tumor tissue, obtained at surgery. These receptors all stem from a male donor with early-stage non-small cell lung cancer.

This clonotype was observed at least ten times. The DNA of the CDR3 is TGCGCCAGCAGCTTGGATCTCTCGTCTCGTGGCTACACCTTC. As protein: CASSLDLSSRGYTF. The chain carries TRBV5-1 and TRBJ1-2; D remains unclear. Per the germline V gene, CDR1 is SGHRS and CDR2 is YFSETQ. This CDR3 is built from 14 residues. The V and J ends lost 0 bases and 7 bases respectively, with 13 bases between them.

This clonotype was seen repeatedly, ten times or more. The chain couples TRBV6-6 to TRBJ2-1; D gene uncertain. The CDR3 loop spans 11 amino acids. Germline V CDR1 and CDR2: MNHNY, SVGAGI (reference sequence). The V end was cut by 8 bases, the J end by 8 bases, with 10 bases between. This chain's CDR3 is CASWVRDEQFF. The CDR3 region has the DNA TGTGCCAGCTGGGTTCGCGATGAGCAGTTCTTC.

At least ten counts were recorded for this clonotype. This sequence joins TRBV12-3 or TRBV12-4 and TRBJ1-2; D remains ambiguous. The CDR3 runs to 14 residues. The V and J ends lost 6 bases and 4 bases respectively, with 15 bases between them. The CDR3: CASRWAGDGYGYTF. CDR3 DNA: TGTGCCAGCAGATGGGCCGGTGATGGCTATGGCTACACCTTC.

The sample holds many counts of this clonotype. This chain uses TRBV12-3 or TRBV12-4 with TRBJ1-2; D not certain. V was shortened by 6 bases and J by 5 bases, with 13 bases between the two germline ends. The CDR3 length is 13 residues. In nucleotides, the CDR3 is TGTGCCAGCAGCCCGTGGGCCCAGTATGGCTACACCTTC. Translating gives CASSPWAQYGYTF.

In its sample, this clonotype was seen many times. The rearrangement joins TRBV11-2 to TRBJ2-7, with unresolved D. From germline, CDR1 is SGHAT and CDR2 FQNNGV. V lost 0 bases and J 4 bases, leaving 7 bases between the germline ends. The CDR3 spans 13 residues. The CDR3 DNA follows: TGTGCCAGCAGCTTAGACGCCCAGTACGAGCAGTACTTC. Translated, it gives CASSLDAQYEQYF.

This clonotype was seen repeatedly, ten times or more. The chain links TRBV20-1 to TRBJ2-3; D uncertain. Looked up from germline, CDR1 is DFQATT and CDR2 is SNEGSKA (reference sequence). The ends were cut back, 0 bases at V and 9 bases at J, with 7 bases in the middle. The CDR3 is 11 residues long. The CDR3 DNA follows: TGCAGTGCTAGAGAGGTAGTCACGCAGTATTTT. As protein: CSAREVVTQYF.

This clonotype was seen many times. This chain uses TRBV12-3 or TRBV12-4 with TRBJ1-5; D unclear. CDR3 length: 14 amino acids. V dropped 6 bases and J dropped 0 bases, with 9 bases sitting between them. DNA of the CDR3: TGTGCCAGCAGGGACGAGTATAGCAATCAGCCCCAGCATTTT. Translating gives CASRDEYSNQPQHF.

The sample holds many counts of this clonotype. V and J are TRBV5-1 and TRBJ2-5; TRBD2 is a possible D gene (6 bases). CDR3 length: 13 residues. The V gene lost 3 bases and the J gene lost 2 bases, with 8 bases spanning the gap. Germline CDR1 and CDR2: SGHRS and YFSETQ. CDR3 residues: CASSSGLQETQYF. In DNA, the CDR3 is TGCGCCAGCAGCTCGGGACTTCAAGAGACCCAGTACTTC.

There are many counts of this clonotype. J is TRBJ2-7 and V is TRBV4-1, with D uncertain. V was clipped by 4 bases and J by 5 bases, with 15 bases between them. The CDR3 runs 14 residues. The germline gives CDR1 MGHRA, CDR2 YSYEKL. CDR3 nucleotide sequence: TGCGCCAGCAGCCCTCGAAATTTGGGTAACGAGCAGTACTTC. Translating gives CASSPRNLGNEQYF.

The sample holds many counts of this clonotype. The gene calls are TRBV7-7 and TRBJ2-2; D not certain. The CDR3 consists of 14 residues. V lost 1 base, J lost 6 bases, and 9 bases lay in between. Germline CDR1 and CDR2: SSHAT and FNYEAQ (reference sequence). This CDR3 is CASSLEPGPGELFF. CDR3 in DNA: TGTGCCAGCAGCTTAGAGCCGGGCCCCGGGGAGCTGTTTTTT.

This clonotype was seen repeatedly, ten times or more. This chain links TRBV28 with TRBJ2-1; D ambiguous. Trimming cost V 7 bases and J 6 bases, with 19 bases left between them. The CDR3 totals 15 residues. Per germline, CDR1 MDHEN and CDR2 SYDVKM. The CDR3 coding sequence is TGTGCCAGCACCACCCCCCCTCTTGGAAGCAATGAGCAGTTCTTC. Amino acids: CASTTPPLGSNEQFF.

This clonotype was seen at least ten times. V is TRBV20-1 and J is TRBJ2-7, with D uncertain. Germline-derived CDR1 and CDR2 are DFQATT and SNEGSKA (reference sequence). V was shortened by 0 bases and J by 4 bases, with 10 bases between the two germline ends. CDR3 length equals 13 residues. As DNA, the CDR3 is TGCAGTGCTAGAGATCCCGACTCGTACGAGCAGTACTTC. This sequence encodes CSARDPDSYEQYF.

This clonotype was observed at least ten times. CDR3 coding DNA: TGTGCCAGCAGCCAAGATTGGCAGTTCCACCTAGCGGGAGGGTGGGACAATGAGCAGTTCTTC. The encoded protein is CASSQDWQFHLAGGWDNEQFF. The rearrangement links TRBV3-1 to TRBJ2-1; 12 bases match TRBD2. V dropped 0 bases and J dropped 5; count of bases not matched to a gene: 17. The germline V gene has CDR1 LGHDT and CDR2 YNNKEL (reference sequence). The length of the CDR3 is 21 residues.

This clonotype came up many times. This chain connects TRBV11-2 to TRBJ1-6; 10 bases fit TRBD1. This CDR3 contains 16 residues. Looked up from germline, CDR1 is SGHAT and CDR2 is FQNNGV. Losses at the gene ends were 5 bases for V and 7 bases for J; bases not matched to a gene: 8. Here the CDR3 reads CASSTPRTGGNSPLHF. In DNA, the CDR3 is TGTGCCAGCAGCACCCCCCGGACAGGGGGAAATTCACCCCTCCACTTT.

This clonotype was observed many times. The chain has TRBV7-9 and TRBJ2-4, with TRBD2 as a possible D gene (6 bases). V lost 0 bases, J lost 2 bases, and 26 bases lay in between. Germline values: CDR1 SEHNR, CDR2 FQNEAQ (reference sequence). CDR3 length: 21 residues. The CDR3 reads CASSLAKTGLPGGASKNIQYF. CDR3 bases: TGTGCCAGCAGCTTAGCGAAAACCGGACTCCCAGGAGGGGCCTCCAAAAACATTCAGTACTTC. Complete variable domain (other parts from reference TRBV7-9 and TRBJ2-4): DTGVSQNPRHKITKRGQNVTFRCDPISEHNRLYWYRQTLGQGPEFLTYFQNEAQLEKSRLLSDRFSAERPKGSFSTLEIQRTEQGDSAMYLCASSLAKTGLPGGASKNIQYFGAGTRLSVL.

This clonotype was picked up many times. The rearrangement links TRBV20-1 to TRBJ1-1, with D unclear. CDR1 and CDR2 (germline): DFQATT, SNEGSKA (reference sequence). V lost 0 bases and J lost 0, with 8 bases in between. The CDR3 is made up of 14 amino acids. In DNA, the CDR3 is TGCAGTGCTAGAGATTGGCCCCTGAACACTGAAGCTTTCTTT. The encoded protein is CSARDWPLNTEAFF.

Many counts were recorded for this clonotype. The rearrangement joins TRBV28 to TRBJ1-3; D gene uncertain. Looked up from germline, CDR1 is MDHEN and CDR2 is SYDVKM. Trimming shortened V by 4 bases and J by 3 bases, and 16 bases separated the two germline ends. CDR3 length: 16 amino acids. Here the CDR3 reads CASSSPFREGGNTIYF. For the CDR3, the DNA is TGTGCCAGCAGTTCCCCATTCAGAGAAGGTGGAAACACCATATATTTT.

This clonotype came up many times. The rearrangement uses TRBV10-1 and TRBJ2-3, with D possibly being TRBD2 (6 bases). The V and J ends lost 6 bases and 5 bases respectively, with 12 bases between them. Germline values: CDR1 WNHNN, CDR2 SYGVQD (reference sequence). The CDR3 runs to 13 residues. The CDR3 nucleotides read TGCGCCAGCAGCGACGGGACTCGAGATACGCAGTATTTT. Translating it yields CASSDGTRDTQYF.

This clonotype was detected ten times or more. The rearrangement joins TRBV30 to TRBJ2-7, with 7 bases aligning to TRBD2. The germline V gene has CDR1 GTSNPN and CDR2 SVGIG (reference sequence). CDR3 length: 13 residues. Trimming took 1 base from V and 3 from J; bases not matched to a gene: 3. DNA for the CDR3: TGTGCCTGGAGTGAGACTAGCTACTACGAGCAGTACTTC. Its protein is CAWSETSYYEQYF. Using reference TRBV30 and TRBJ2-7 for the parts outside the CDR3, the full variable domain is SQTIHQWPATLVQPVGSPLSLECTVEGTSNPNLYWYRQAAGRGLQLLFYSVGIGQISSEVPQNLSASRPQDRQFILSSKKLLLSDSGFYLCAWSETSYYEQYFGPGTRLTVT.

In this sample, this clonotype turned up many times. The rearrangement links TRBV5-5 to TRBJ2-3; 7 nucleotides align to TRBD1. CDR3 length: 14 amino acids. V was clipped by 3 bases and J by 2 bases; unmatched bases: 3. Germline-derived CDR1 and CDR2 are SGHKS and YYEKEE (reference sequence). CDR3 amino acids: CASSSTGSTDTQYF. The CDR3, as DNA: TGTGCCAGCAGCTCGACAGGGTCCACAGATACGCAGTATTTT. Filled out from reference TRBV5-5 and TRBJ2-3, the complete variable domain reads DAGVTQSPTHLIKTRGQQVTLRCSPISGHKSVSWYQQVLGQGPQFIFQYYEKEERGRGNFPDRFSARQFPNYSSELNVNALLLGDSALYLCASSSTGSTDTQYFGPGTRLTVL.

This clonotype occurred many times. The genes are TRBV3-1 and TRBJ2-3; D remains ambiguous. The CDR3 is made up of 15 amino acids. Trimming left V 2 bases short and J 3 bases short, with 12 bases between. CDR1 is LGHDT and CDR2 is YNNKEL in the germline V gene (reference sequence). CDR3 protein: CASSQIKDGTDTQYF. The CDR3 nucleotides read TGTGCCAGCAGCCAAATCAAGGATGGGACAGATACGCAGTATTTT.